A single sample is the source of the 24 T cell receptor beta chains below, sequenced in a study of blood T cell repertoires in COVID-19. Generated by immunoSEQ multiplex PCR, the TCRdb table keeps only in-frame clones and is missing some. The table includes 210,000 or so clones, almost 85% detected once. Specimen: peripheral blood. The receptors derive from a woman between 65 and 79 years old with active or convalescent COVID-19.

V is TRBV5-1 and J is TRBJ2-2, with 14 bases lining up with TRBD2. The CDR3 extends over 21 amino acids. The V and J ends lost 1 base and 0 bases, in that order; junction bases with no gene match: 11. In germline, CDR1 is SGHRS, CDR2 YFSETQ. CDR3 in DNA: TGCGCCAGCAGCTTGTTAGGGCCCGGGACTAGCGGGGGATCGAACACCGGGGAGCTGTTTTTT. This translates into CASSLLGPGTSGGSNTGELFF. Together with reference TRBV5-1 and TRBJ2-2, the CDR3 gives the full variable domain: KAGVTQTPRYLIKTRGQQVTLSCSPISGHRSVSWYQQTPGQGLQFLFEYFSETQRNKGNFPGRFSGRQFSNSRSEMNVSTLELGDSALYLCASSLLGPGTSGGSNTGELFFGEGSRLTVL.

V is TRBV15 and J is TRBJ2-3, with TRBD1 matching 9 bases. V lost 0 bases, J lost 4 bases, and 8 bases stayed unmatched. Germline assignment: CDR1 LNHNV and CDR2 YYDKDF (reference sequence). This CDR3 is built from 17 residues. The CDR3 sequence: CATSRDLETGGADTQYF. The CDR3 coding sequence is TGTGCCACCAGCAGAGATCTCGAGACAGGGGGGGCAGATACGCAGTATTTT. The entire variable domain, with the rest obtained from reference TRBV15 and TRBJ2-3, is as follows: DAMVIQNPRYQVTQFGKPVTLSCSQTLNHNVMYWYQQKSSQAPKLLFHYYDKDFNNEADTPDNFQSRRPNTSFCFLDIRSPGLGDTAMYLCATSRDLETGGADTQYFGPGTRLTVL.

This clone was recorded a few times. The chain links TRBV5-8 to TRBJ2-7; TRBD1 is a possible D gene (7 bases). This CDR3 comprises 14 residues. The germline V and J ends were trimmed by 2 bases and 5 bases, with 14 bases remaining between them. Per germline, CDR1 SGHTS and CDR2 YDEGEE. The CDR3 sequence is CASSFLQGRNEQYF. Written as DNA, the CDR3 is TGTGCCAGCAGCTTTTTACAGGGGAGGAACGAGCAGTACTTC.

This chain links TRBV28 with TRBJ2-1; 7 positions agree with TRBD1. The CDR3 runs to 11 residues. Germline CDR1 MDHEN, CDR2 SYDVKM. V lost 7 bases to trimming and J lost 10 bases; unmatched junction nucleotides: 4. CDR3 in amino acids: CASTQGQEQFF. The CDR3 coding sequence is TGTGCCAGCACACAGGGGCAGGAGCAGTTCTTC.

This clone was detected only once. The genes are TRBV7-9 and TRBJ2-3; D is perhaps TRBD2 (5 bases). CDR1 SEHNR and CDR2 FQNEAQ come from the germline V gene (reference sequence). V was clipped by 5 bases and J by 2 bases, with 17 bases between them. The CDR3 runs to 16 residues. This CDR3 reads CASSTPPGITTDTQYF. CDR3 nucleotides: TGTGCCAGCAGCACACCGCCGGGGATAACCACAGATACGCAGTATTTT.

The V call is TRBV25-1, the J call TRBJ2-3; a possible D gene is TRBD1 (5 bases). Trimming pared 6 bases from V and 2 bases from J, leaving 15 bases between. Germline V CDR1 and CDR2: MGHDK, SYGVNS. The CDR3 length is 15 residues. The CDR3 sequence: CASSANRPLTDTQYF. The CDR3 DNA is TGTGCCAGCAGCGCAAACAGGCCTCTCACAGATACGCAGTATTTT.

About this clone itself: The sample has other DNA sequences that encode this CDR3 too. The chain combines TRBV5-1 with TRBJ1-4; 8 nucleotides match TRBD1. After removal of 4 bases from V and 2 bases from J, the junction contained 4 bases not matched to a gene. Germline V gene data show CDR1 as SGHRS and CDR2 as YFSETQ. The CDR3 loop spans 15 amino acids. CDR3 nucleotides: TGCGCCAGCAGCCCTCAGGGGGCCACTAATGAAAAACTGTTTTTT. It specifies CASSPQGATNEKLFF.

The chain employs TRBV27 and TRBJ2-1; perhaps TRBD2 as D (8 bases). Germline-derived CDR1 and CDR2 are MNHEY and SMNVEV (reference sequence). V lost 0 bases and J 6 bases, leaving 21 bases between the germline ends. The CDR3 contains 18 residues. CDR3 in amino acids: CASSLSGPISGTANEQFF. The CDR3 DNA follows: TGTGCCAGCAGTTTATCGGGCCCCATTAGCGGGACAGCCAATGAGCAGTTCTTC.

V and J are TRBV28 and TRBJ1-5; 9 nucleotides match TRBD1. The J segment lost 1 base and the V segment lost 9 bases, leaving 13 bases of the junction unmatched. Looked up from germline, CDR1 is MDHEN and CDR2 is SYDVKM. The CDR3 has 17 amino acids. The CDR3 DNA sequence: TGTGCCAGGACCACAGGGGGCGAGGGTAGGAGCAATCAGCCCCAGCATTTT. Translating it yields CARTTGGEGRSNQPQHF.

The rearrangement links TRBV7-9 to TRBJ1-1; D uncertain. CDR1 SEHNR and CDR2 FQNEAQ come from the germline V gene (reference sequence). The CDR3 contains 15 residues. Trimming cost V 1 base and J 5 bases, with 14 bases left between them. The CDR3 nucleotides are TGTGCCAGCAGCTTAGTGGGCGCTGGAGGGACTGAAGCTTTCTTT. Amino acid sequence: CASSLVGAGGTEAFF.

The chain couples TRBV9 to TRBJ2-2, with D perhaps TRBD2 (6 bases). The length of the CDR3 is 17 residues. The germline V gene has CDR1 SGDLS and CDR2 YYNGEE. V lost 3 bases and J 6 bases, leaving 21 bases between the germline ends. As DNA, the CDR3 is TGTGCCAGCAGCGCCCCCCCCGGGGAGGCGGTGGCCGGGGAGCTGTTTTTT. Translated: CASSAPPGEAVAGELFF. Supplemented by reference TRBV9 and TRBJ2-2, the full variable domain reads DSGVTQTPKHLITATGQRVTLRCSPRSGDLSVYWYQQSLDQGLQFLIQYYNGEERAKGNILERFSAQQFPDLHSELNLSSLELGDSALYFCASSAPPGEAVAGELFFGEGSRLTVL.

This clone showed up just a few times. V usage is TRBV2 and J usage is TRBJ2-1; 7 nucleotides line up with TRBD1. Germline-derived CDR1 and CDR2 are SNHLY and FYNNEI. The trim removed 5 bases at V and 5 bases at J, leaving 3 bases unmatched. The CDR3 contains 13 residues. CDR3 in DNA: TGTGCCAGCAGTAGCGACAGGGACAATGAGCAGTTCTTC. It specifies CASSSDRDNEQFF.

The chain uses TRBV5-1 and TRBJ1-6, with 10 bases aligning to TRBD1. The CDR3 runs 16 residues. V shed 0 bases, J shed 9 bases, and the junction held 6 bases outside the gene matches. Germline CDR1 is SGHRS and CDR2 is YFSETQ. DNA for the CDR3: TGCGCCAGCAGCTTGGTGGGACAGGGGTCGGGTTCACCCCTCCACTTT. Translating gives CASSLVGQGSGSPLHF.

CDR3 region: CASCRDLQETQYF. DNA of the CDR3: TGTGCCAGCTGCAGGGATTTACAAGAGACCCAGTACTTC. This chain links TRBV2 with TRBJ2-5, with a weak D call TRBD1 (5 bases). With 8 bases removed from V and 2 bases from J, the gap between germline ends came to 12 bases. In germline, CDR1 is SNHLY, CDR2 FYNNEI. The CDR3 totals 13 residues.

The chain recombines TRBV7-9 with TRBJ2-3; possibly TRBD2 for D (6 bases). The CDR3 spans 14 residues. The germline V gene has CDR1 SEHNR and CDR2 FQNEAQ (reference sequence). V was pared by 5 bases and J by 4 bases, with 13 bases between. This chain's CDR3 is CASSHRESADTQYF. The CDR3 coding sequence is TGTGCCAGCAGCCACCGGGAGTCGGCAGATACGCAGTATTTT.

V and J are TRBV28 and TRBJ2-1, with 12 bases aligning to TRBD2. The CDR3 runs to 15 residues. Germline V CDR1 and CDR2: MDHEN, SYDVKM. J gave up 9 bases and V 2 bases, and 5 bases lay outside the gene matches. CDR3 sequence: CASSLTLAGGGEQFF. The CDR3 nucleotides are TGTGCCAGCAGTTTAACCCTAGCGGGAGGGGGTGAGCAGTTCTTC.

This clone was seen a few times. This chain connects TRBV5-5 to TRBJ2-1; 12 nucleotides agree with TRBD2. The CDR3 is 15 residues long. Germline V gene sequence: CDR1 SGHKS, CDR2 YYEKEE (reference sequence). With 0 bases clipped from V and 5 bases from J, the junction kept 0 bases outside the gene matches. This CDR3 is CASSLGTSGNNEQFF. CDR3 bases: TGTGCCAGCAGCTTGGGGACTAGCGGGAACAATGAGCAGTTCTTC. Drawing the rest from reference TRBV5-5 and TRBJ2-1, the complete variable domain is DAGVTQSPTHLIKTRGQQVTLRCSPISGHKSVSWYQQVLGQGPQFIFQYYEKEERGRGNFPDRFSARQFPNYSSELNVNALLLGDSALYLCASSLGTSGNNEQFFGPGTRLTVL.

This clone turned up a few times. The V and J genes are TRBV27 and TRBJ2-7; D perhaps matches TRBD2 (7 bases). The CDR3 totals 17 residues. Germline V gene lookup returns CDR1 MNHEY and CDR2 SMNVEV (reference sequence). The V gene lost 2 bases and the J gene lost 2 bases, with 19 bases spanning the gap. The CDR3 loop reads CASSLGPLGGTPYEQYF. The CDR3 DNA is TGTGCCAGCAGTTTAGGCCCCCTGGGGGGGACACCCTACGAGCAGTACTTC.

This clone has a handful of counts. The chain recombines TRBV2 with TRBJ1-5; the D gene is possibly TRBD1 (5 bases). V shed 2 bases and J shed 4 bases, with 12 bases lying between them. CDR3 length equals 15 residues. Looked up from germline, CDR1 is SNHLY and CDR2 is FYNNEI. The chain's CDR3 is CASSERSGGNQPQHF. The CDR3 nucleotides read TGTGCCAGCAGTGAAAGGTCCGGGGGAAATCAGCCCCAGCATTTT. Together with reference TRBV2 and TRBJ1-5, the CDR3 gives the full variable domain: EPEVTQTPSHQVTQMGQEVILRCVPISNHLYFYWYRQILGQKVEFLVSFYNNEISEKSEIFDDQFSVERPDGSNFTLKIRSTKLEDSAMYFCASSERSGGNQPQHFGDGTRLSIL.

This chain uses TRBV7-9 with TRBJ1-2, with D maybe TRBD1 (6 bases). Trimming removed 4 bases at V and 7 bases at J, with 13 bases between. The CDR3 runs to 13 residues. Germline CDR1 reads SEHNR; CDR2 reads FQNEAQ (reference sequence). Here the CDR3 DNA reads TGTGCCAGCAGCTCATCAGGGGAGAGTGGCTACACCTTC. This translates into CASSSSGESGYTF.

This rearrangement joins TRBV6-5 to TRBJ2-1; 9 bases map to TRBD1. Germline-derived CDR1 and CDR2 are MNHEY and SVGAGI. The V gene end was trimmed by 0 bases and the J gene end by 5 bases; junction bases not matched to a gene: 2. The CDR3 length is 15 residues. CDR3 amino acids: CASSYSQGAHNEQFF. CDR3 coding DNA: TGTGCCAGCAGTTACTCACAGGGGGCCCACAATGAGCAGTTCTTC.

The chain uses TRBV9 and TRBJ2-1; TRBD2 matches 13 bases. This CDR3 has 15 amino acids. Germline CDR1 SGDLS, CDR2 YYNGEE. The trim removed 4 bases at V and 9 bases at J, leaving 7 bases unmatched. The DNA of the CDR3 is TGTGCCAGCAGCCCGTGGACTAGCGGGAGTGGTGAGCAGTTCTTC. Translating gives CASSPWTSGSGEQFF.

The count of this clone is one. The rearrangement joins TRBV4-1 to TRBJ1-1, with D perhaps TRBD1 (6 bases). CDR1 and CDR2 from the germline V gene are MGHRA and YSYEKL. With 4 bases removed from V and 3 bases from J, the gap between germline ends came to 24 bases. The CDR3 spans 18 residues. The CDR3 DNA reads as TGCGCCAGCAGCCCACAAACCCGGACAGTGATTGTAGACACTGAAGCTTTCTTT. It encodes CASSPQTRTVIVDTEAFF.

This clone is a singleton in its sample. The chain employs TRBV19 and TRBJ1-4; 7 positions agree with TRBD1. The CDR3 is 18 residues long. The V gene's germline CDR1 is LNHDA and CDR2 SQIVND (reference sequence). J gave up 8 bases and V 4 bases, and 19 bases lay outside the gene matches. CDR3 in DNA: TGTGCCAGTAGTACGCGGACAGGTATGGGCGATCGAAAAGAAAAACTGTTTTTT. Residues: CASSTRTGMGDRKEKLFF.